The clone carrying this T cell receptor (beta chain) was picked up one time. This specimen belongs to a study of T cell changes during pregnancy in multiple sclerosis. The V and J ends lost 4 bases and 3 bases respectively, with 11 bases between them. Germline CDR1 and CDR2: SGHKS and YYEKEE (reference sequence). CDR3 size: 13 residues. Libraries were prepared by immunoSEQ multiplex PCR; TCRdb keeps only in-frame clonotypes and omits some of them. The profile shows some 60,000 clones, around 89% of them singletons. The clonotype was recovered from a female donor with multiple sclerosis, enrolled in a pregnancy study. The chain links TRBV5-5 to TRBJ2-7; maybe TRBD1 (6 bases). This sample comprised peripheral blood, obtained after pregnancy. CDR3 bases: TGTGCCAGCAGCCTGACAGGTAGCTACGAGCAGTACTTC. It is translated as CASSLTGSYEQYF.